These 19 T cell receptor beta chains were all obtained from the same sample, sequenced in a study of blood T cell repertoires in COVID-19. Clones were sequenced by immunoSEQ multiplex PCR, and TCRdb holds only the in-frame ones, with some missing. The sample carries around 110,000 clones, approximately 84% recorded once. Sample: peripheral blood. All receptors come from a man aged 65 to 79 with active or convalescent COVID-19.

The CDR3 is CASSYTSGTNYGYTF. The CDR3 DNA reads TGTGCCAGCAGTTACACCTCGGGGACTAACTATGGCTACACCTTC. V is TRBV6-6 and J is TRBJ1-2; D is uncertain. V was clipped by 2 bases and J by 0 bases, with 10 bases between them. CDR1 MNHNY and CDR2 SVGAGI come from the germline V gene (reference sequence). The CDR3 sequence is 15 residues long.

The chain combines TRBV12-5 with TRBJ1-1; D may be TRBD1 (6 bases). V lost 1 base to trimming and J lost 4 bases, with 10 bases between them. Germline V gene data show CDR1 as LGHNT and CDR2 as FRNRAP. The CDR3 has 14 residues. CDR3 protein: CASGLGRGITEAFF. The DNA for the CDR3 is TGTGCTAGTGGTTTGGGCAGGGGTATCACTGAAGCTTTCTTT.

This clone is a singleton in its sample. The CDR3 DNA is TGTGCCAGCAGCTTAGATACAGGGGGGAACACTGAAGCTTTCTTT. It encodes CASSLDTGGNTEAFF. V gene TRBV11-3 combines with J gene TRBJ1-1, with 8 bases fitting TRBD1. The CDR3 runs 15 residues. J lost 1 base, V lost 0 bases, and 1 base had no gene match. Germline lookup yields CDR1 SGHNT and CDR2 YENEEA.

V usage is TRBV28 and J usage is TRBJ2-1; 7 bases agree with TRBD1. CDR3 length equals 15 residues. V dropped 6 bases and J dropped 6; count of bases not matched to a gene: 11. The germline V gene has CDR1 MDHEN and CDR2 SYDVKM. This CDR3 is CASSLGGASSNEQFF. The DNA for the CDR3 is TGTGCCAGCAGCCTAGGGGGCGCATCGAGCAATGAGCAGTTCTTC.

This clone was seen a single time. The V call is TRBV18, the J call TRBJ1-1; TRBD1 might be the D (5 bases). V dropped 2 bases and J dropped 6 bases, with 10 bases sitting between them. This CDR3 region has 13 residues. Looked up from germline, CDR1 is KGHSH and CDR2 is LQKENI. CDR3 region: CASSPSGWAEAFF. DNA of the CDR3: TGTGCCAGCTCACCATCAGGGTGGGCTGAAGCTTTCTTT. The full variable domain, with the rest looked up from reference TRBV18 and TRBJ1-1, is NAGVMQNPRHLVRRRGQEARLRCSPMKGHSHVYWYRQLPEEGLKFMVYLQKENIIDESGMPKERFSAEFPKEGPSILRIQQVVRGDSAAYFCASSPSGWAEAFFGQGTRLTVV.

The chain couples TRBV4-2 to TRBJ1-4; 8 nucleotides match TRBD1. CDR1 and CDR2 from the germline V gene are LGHNA and YNFKEQ. The CDR3 runs 15 residues. The V gene end was trimmed by 3 bases and the J gene end by 7 bases; junction bases not matched to a gene: 7. CDR3 region: CASSHGQGTGEKLFF. CDR3 coding DNA: TGTGCCAGCAGCCACGGACAGGGAACCGGTGAAAAACTGTTTTTT.

This chain uses TRBV4-1 with TRBJ2-5, with D possibly matching TRBD2 (5 bases). Trimming took 1 base from V and 4 from J, leaving 13 bases between them. The V gene's germline CDR1 is MGHRA and CDR2 YSYEKL. This CDR3 region has 15 residues. The CDR3 is CASSQGELVIETQYF. CDR3 DNA sequence: TGCGCCAGCAGCCAAGGGGAACTAGTGATAGAGACCCAGTACTTC.

V is TRBV2 and J is TRBJ1-1, with a tentative D call TRBD1 (6 bases). V lost 9 bases and J lost 1, with 9 bases in between. CDR1 SNHLY and CDR2 FYNNEI come from the germline V gene. CDR3 length: 12 amino acids. The CDR3 is CARLTGNTEAFF. CDR3 bases: TGTGCCAGGCTGACAGGGAACACTGAAGCTTTCTTT.

This chain links TRBV7-2 with TRBJ2-7; 8 nucleotides line up with TRBD2. The CDR3 is made up of 16 amino acids. Germline trimming cut 2 bases from V and 7 bases from J; bases unmatched to any gene: 13. Per germline, CDR1 SGHTA and CDR2 FQGNSA. The CDR3 DNA reads TGTGCCAGCAGCTTATACGGGAGGGCCATCGGGGGGGAGCAGTACTTC. It encodes CASSLYGRAIGGEQYF.

This clone was detected once. The J gene is TRBJ2-2, the V gene TRBV5-1; 7 nucleotides agree with TRBD1. The germline CDR1 and CDR2 sequences are SGHRS and YFSETQ. This CDR3 is 15 amino acids long. The junction had 10 bases not matched to a gene; V was cut back by 6 bases and J by 5 bases. Here the CDR3 reads CASMARGIKTGELFF. CDR3 in DNA: TGCGCCAGCATGGCCAGGGGGATCAAGACCGGGGAGCTGTTTTTT.

This chain joins TRBV5-6 and TRBJ1-2; TRBD1 agrees at 8 bases. V shed 6 bases and J 8 bases; nucleotides not matched to a gene: 9. From germline, CDR1 is SGHDT and CDR2 YYEEEE. This CDR3 contains 13 residues. The CDR3 loop reads CASNGRGHEGYTF. CDR3 bases: TGTGCCAGCAACGGCAGGGGGCACGAGGGCTACACCTTC.

The CDR3 DNA is TGTGCCAGCAGTTACGCGGCAGCCCTAAGGAACTATGGCTACACCTTC. It is translated as CASSYAAALRNYGYTF. The chain couples TRBV6-2 or TRBV6-3 to TRBJ1-2; no clear D gene. This CDR3 has 16 amino acids. Trimming stripped 2 bases from V and 2 bases from J, with 15 bases between. From germline, CDR1 is MNHEY and CDR2 SVGEGT.

V usage is TRBV2 and J usage is TRBJ1-1; the D is unclear. V shed 6 bases and J shed 1 base, with 9 bases lying between them. The CDR3 totals 13 residues. Germline V gene data show CDR1 as SNHLY and CDR2 as FYNNEI. The CDR3 loop reads CASRLDSNTEAFF. The CDR3 DNA follows: TGTGCCAGCAGGTTGGACTCGAACACTGAAGCTTTCTTT.

This chain uses TRBV27 with TRBJ2-7, with 8 bases that match TRBD1. The CDR3 extends over 16 amino acids. Germline V gene sequence: CDR1 MNHEY, CDR2 SMNVEV (reference sequence). The ends lost 2 bases at V and 6 bases at J; junction bases unmatched: 12. Here the CDR3 reads CASSLQNTLTGAEQYF. In DNA form, the CDR3 reads TGTGCCAGCAGTTTACAAAACACCTTGACAGGGGCCGAGCAGTACTTC.

The rearrangement joins TRBV19 to TRBJ1-2; 7 nucleotides line up with TRBD1. This CDR3 is 14 amino acids long. In germline, CDR1 is LNHDA, CDR2 SQIVND (reference sequence). Germline trimming cut 4 bases from V and 5 bases from J; bases unmatched to any gene: 7. The DNA of the CDR3 is TGTGCCAGTAGTACTCTCGGGACAGCATATGGCTACACCTTC. It encodes CASSTLGTAYGYTF.

The CDR3 bases are TGTGCCAGCAGCGCGGGCACGAACACCGGGGAGCTGTTTTTT. Its protein product is CASSAGTNTGELFF. The chain recombines TRBV6-5 with TRBJ2-2; TRBD2 is a possible D gene (5 bases). Trimming cost V 6 bases and J 0 bases, with 8 bases left between them. Germline values: CDR1 MNHEY, CDR2 SVGAGI. The CDR3 is 14 residues long.

The V call is TRBV2, the J call TRBJ2-1, with TRBD2 matching over 7 bases. The CDR3 has 13 amino acids. V trimming: 4 bases; J trimming: 6 bases; junction bases outside the gene matches: 3. Germline CDR1 is SNHLY and CDR2 is FYNNEI. This chain's CDR3 is CASSGGSPNEQFF. DNA of the CDR3: TGTGCCAGCAGTGGCGGGAGCCCCAATGAGCAGTTCTTC.

V gene TRBV6-6 combines with J gene TRBJ2-7, with 9 bases fitting TRBD2. V gave up 0 bases and J gave up 4 bases; unmatched junction bases: 4. The V gene's germline CDR1 is MNHNY and CDR2 SVGAGI (reference sequence). The CDR3 length is 15 residues. The CDR3 bases are TGTGCCAGCAGTTACTCGCTAGCGGGGATGTACGAGCAGTACTTC. Residues: CASSYSLAGMYEQYF.

In DNA form, the CDR3 reads TGTGCCAGCTCACCAACCGGGAACGAAAAACTGTTTTTT. Residues: CASSPTGNEKLFF. This chain uses TRBV18 with TRBJ1-4; the D is unclear. The CDR3 runs to 13 residues. CDR1 KGHSH and CDR2 LQKENI come from the germline V gene. Deletions cut 2 bases from V and 8 bases from J, with 9 bases between.